One sample yielded the 18 T cell receptor beta chains listed below, sequenced in a study of blood T cell repertoires in COVID-19. Measured with immunoSEQ multiplex PCR; TCRdb has only the in-frame clones, and not every one. The sample shows hundreds of thousands of clones, approximately 88% of them seen only once. Material for sequencing was PBMCs or T cells enriched from blood (not recorded which). Receptors were obtained from a woman aged 18 to 35 who had recovered from COVID-19.

The V call is TRBV27, the J call TRBJ1-6; a weak D match, TRBD1 (6 bases). This CDR3 has 18 residues. CDR1 MNHEY and CDR2 SMNVEV come from the germline V gene (reference sequence). V was shortened by 8 bases and J by 3 bases, with 23 bases between the two germline ends. DNA for the CDR3: TGTGCCAGCCGGTGGGGTGGGCGGGGGCCAGACTATAATTCACCCCTCCACTTT. This sequence encodes CASRWGGRGPDYNSPLHF.

The chain combines TRBV12-3 or TRBV12-4 with TRBJ1-2, with no clear D. The V end was cut by 8 bases, the J end by 4 bases, with 11 bases between. The CDR3 sequence is 12 residues long. The CDR3 DNA sequence: TGTGCCAGCGCCTACGGGATCTATGGCTACACCTTC. It codes for CASAYGIYGYTF.

This clone was detected a few times. The chain employs TRBV6-5 and TRBJ1-2, with 7 bases lining up with TRBD1. The junction had 4 bases not matched to a gene; V was cut back by 6 bases and J by 0 bases. The germline CDR1 and CDR2 sequences are MNHEY and SVGAGI. CDR3 length: 14 amino acids. The CDR3 region has the DNA TGTGCCAGCAGCTCCCAGGGGGCTAACTATGGCTACACCTTC. The encoded protein is CASSSQGANYGYTF.

This clone came up once. The rearrangement joins TRBV20-1 to TRBJ2-7; D is perhaps TRBD1 (5 bases). Trimming pared 2 bases from V and 5 bases from J, leaving 7 bases between. Germline lookup yields CDR1 DFQATT and CDR2 SNEGSKA (reference sequence). This CDR3 comprises 11 residues. The CDR3 bases are TGCAGTGCTAGAATAGGGGACGAGCAGTACTTC. Its translation is CSARIGDEQYF.

The chain carries TRBV7-9 and TRBJ2-7; 9 bases match TRBD1. Germline assignment: CDR1 SEHNR and CDR2 FQNEAQ (reference sequence). This CDR3 region has 15 residues. After removal of 5 bases from V and 3 bases from J, the junction contained 8 bases not matched to a gene. This CDR3 is CASSPVDRGLYEQYF. CDR3 in DNA: TGTGCCAGCAGCCCTGTGGACAGGGGTCTCTACGAGCAGTACTTC.

V usage is TRBV12-3 or TRBV12-4 and J usage is TRBJ2-1; D uncertain. CDR3 length: 13 amino acids. Trimming left V 3 bases short and J 5 bases short, with 8 bases between. The CDR3 nucleotides read TGTGCCAGCAGTTTCCGCGAGAACAATGAGCAGTTCTTC. Amino acid sequence: CASSFRENNEQFF.

The chain joins TRBV5-1 to TRBJ1-1, with D possibly matching TRBD1 (6 bases). CDR1 SGHRS and CDR2 YFSETQ come from the germline V gene. Trimming cost V 2 bases and J 4 bases, with 18 bases left between them. This CDR3 has 16 residues. DNA of the CDR3: TGCGCCAGCAGCTTACTTCTACAGGGTGCGGGCACTGAAGCTTTCTTT. This encodes CASSLLLQGAGTEAFF.

V and J are TRBV7-9 and TRBJ2-3; 7 bases fit TRBD2. V lost 8 bases and J lost 9; bases outside the gene matches: 17. The germline gives CDR1 SEHNR, CDR2 FQNEAQ (reference sequence). The length of the CDR3 is 15 residues. The CDR3 reads CASPTASGVEATQYF. The CDR3 nucleotides read TGTGCCAGCCCTACGGCTAGCGGAGTGGAAGCGACGCAGTATTTT.

The V gene is TRBV27, the J gene TRBJ1-1; D is perhaps TRBD1 (5 bases). The CDR3 has 13 amino acids. Between the trimmed V and J ends, which lost 6 bases and 5 bases, there was a span of 13 bases. Germline CDR1 MNHEY, CDR2 SMNVEV (reference sequence). The CDR3, as DNA: TGTGCCAGCAGGCGAAGCGGGGCTACTGAAGCTTTCTTT. Its translation: CASRRSGATEAFF.

V and J are TRBV19 and TRBJ1-1; D is undetermined. The CDR3 is 15 amino acids. V lost 5 bases and J 2 bases, leaving 15 bases between the germline ends. The germline V gene has CDR1 LNHDA and CDR2 SQIVND (reference sequence). CDR3 in DNA: TGTGCCAGTAGTGGGAGACGTACGGGCAACACTGAAGCTTTCTTT. It translates to CASSGRRTGNTEAFF.

This chain links TRBV9 with TRBJ2-5; TRBD2 matches 11 bases. Trimming cost V 3 bases and J 5 bases; bases outside gene matches: 9. Germline CDR1 SGDLS, CDR2 YYNGEE. The CDR3 sequence is 16 residues long. CDR3 in DNA: TGTGCCAGCAGCGCAGGAGGAAGACTAGCGGGGGAGACCCAGTACTTC. It is translated as CASSAGGRLAGETQYF.

The chain joins TRBV5-4 to TRBJ2-7, with D perhaps TRBD2 (5 bases). Deletions cut 0 bases from V and 3 bases from J, with 16 bases between. This CDR3 is built from 16 residues. Germline CDR1 reads SGHNT; CDR2 reads YYREEE (reference sequence). The CDR3 reads CASSLGIGLAVYEQYF. In DNA form, the CDR3 reads TGTGCCAGCAGCTTGGGTATAGGACTGGCGGTCTACGAGCAGTACTTC.

This clone was found a few times. The chain couples TRBV11-3 to TRBJ2-2, with 14 bases matching TRBD2. The CDR3 runs 17 residues. Germline CDR1 and CDR2: SGHNT and YENEEA. Trimming removed 1 base from V and 3 bases from J; junction bases left unmatched: 1. The CDR3 spells CASSLGGLAGDTGELFF. The CDR3 nucleotides are TGTGCCAGCAGCTTAGGGGGACTAGCGGGGGACACCGGGGAGCTGTTTTTT.

The V gene is TRBV5-4, the J gene TRBJ1-3; D is unclear. The germline V gene has CDR1 SGHNT and CDR2 YYREEE (reference sequence). This CDR3 spans 15 amino acids. V lost 0 bases and J lost 0, with 7 bases in between. CDR3 sequence reads: CASSLGGDSGNTIYF. Here the CDR3 DNA reads TGTGCCAGCAGCTTGGGCGGGGACTCTGGAAACACCATATATTTT.

The chain recombines TRBV6-2 or TRBV6-3 with TRBJ1-5; D is possibly TRBD1 (5 bases). CDR1 is MNHEY, CDR2 SVGEGT, per germline. The CDR3 is 14 amino acids. V was clipped by 0 bases and J by 7 bases, with 10 bases between them. The CDR3 DNA is TGTGCCAGCAGTTACTCAACAGGCAGGCAGCCCCAGCATTTT. It codes for CASSYSTGRQPQHF.

This chain joins TRBV6-1 and TRBJ2-3; D call uncertain. V was cut by 2 bases and J by 5 bases, with 8 bases left in between. CDR3 length: 13 amino acids. In germline, CDR1 is MNHNS, CDR2 SASEGT. CDR3 in DNA: TGTGCCAGCAGTGAATTGTCGAGAGATACGCAGTATTTT. The encoded protein is CASSELSRDTQYF.

The rearrangement uses TRBV6-5 and TRBJ1-1; D is undetermined. The CDR3 spans 14 residues. The V gene's germline CDR1 is MNHEY and CDR2 SVGAGI. Trimming took 5 bases from V and 2 from J, leaving 12 bases between them. This chain's CDR3 is CASSSPSENTEAFF. The CDR3, as DNA: TGTGCCAGCAGTAGCCCCTCTGAAAACACTGAAGCTTTCTTT.

V gene TRBV28 combines with J gene TRBJ2-3; 8 bases are shared with TRBD2. The CDR3 has 16 residues. The V gene end was trimmed by 6 bases and the J gene end by 0 bases; junction bases not matched to a gene: 8. Germline values: CDR1 MDHEN, CDR2 SYDVKM. The CDR3 loop is CASSLVLADSTDTQYF. For the CDR3, the DNA is TGTGCCAGCAGCTTGGTACTAGCGGATAGCACAGATACGCAGTATTTT. Combining the CDR3 with reference TRBV28 and TRBJ2-3 gives the whole variable domain DVKVTQSSRYLVKRTGEKVFLECVQDMDHENMFWYRQDPGLGLRLIYFSYDVKMKEKGDIPEGYSVSREKKERFSLILESASTNQTSMYLCASSLVLADSTDTQYFGPGTRLTVL.